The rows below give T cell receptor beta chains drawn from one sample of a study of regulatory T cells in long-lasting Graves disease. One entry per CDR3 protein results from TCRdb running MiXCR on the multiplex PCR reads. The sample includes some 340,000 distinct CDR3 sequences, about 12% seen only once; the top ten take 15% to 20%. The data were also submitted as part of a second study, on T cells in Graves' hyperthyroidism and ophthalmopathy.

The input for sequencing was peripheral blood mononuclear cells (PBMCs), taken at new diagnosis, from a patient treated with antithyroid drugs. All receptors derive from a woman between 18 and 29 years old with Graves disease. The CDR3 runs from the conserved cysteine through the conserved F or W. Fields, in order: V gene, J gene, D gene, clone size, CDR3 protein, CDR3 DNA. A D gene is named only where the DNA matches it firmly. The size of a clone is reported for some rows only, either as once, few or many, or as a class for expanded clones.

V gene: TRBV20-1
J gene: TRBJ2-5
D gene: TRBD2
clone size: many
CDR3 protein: CSATYSGGAWETQYF
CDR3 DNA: TGCAGTGCAACCTATAGCGGGGGGGCGTGGGAGACCCAGTACTTC

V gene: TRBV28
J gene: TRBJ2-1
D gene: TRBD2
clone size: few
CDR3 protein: CASSLWSGGPYFNNEQFF
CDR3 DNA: TGTGCCAGCAGTTTATGGAGCGGGGGGCCCTATTTTAATAATGAGCAGTTCTTC

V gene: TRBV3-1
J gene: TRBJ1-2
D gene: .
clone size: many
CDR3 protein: CASSPPEAYYGYTF
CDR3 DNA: TGTGCCAGCAGCCCCCCGGAGGCTTACTATGGCTACACCTTC

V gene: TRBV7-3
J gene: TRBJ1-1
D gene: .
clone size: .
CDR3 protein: CASSLKALYAEAFF
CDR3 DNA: TGTGCCAGCAGCTTAAAGGCCTTGTACGCTGAAGCTTTCTTT

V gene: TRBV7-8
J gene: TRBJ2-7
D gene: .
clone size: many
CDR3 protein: CASSLKGWGTYEQYF
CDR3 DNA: TGTGCCAGCAGCTTAAAGGGCTGGGGCACCTACGAGCAGTACTTC

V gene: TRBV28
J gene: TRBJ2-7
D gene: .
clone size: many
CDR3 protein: CASSLWGSGSSYEQYF
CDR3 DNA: TGTGCCAGCAGTTTATGGGGATCAGGGAGCTCCTACGAGCAGTACTTC

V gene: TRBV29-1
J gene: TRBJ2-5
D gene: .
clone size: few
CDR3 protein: CSVSQWGGARKTQYF
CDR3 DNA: TGCAGCGTCTCGCAGTGGGGGGGGGCGCGGAAGACCCAGTACTTC

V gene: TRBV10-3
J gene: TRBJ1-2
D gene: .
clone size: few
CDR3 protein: CAISEGSDYGYTF
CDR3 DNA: TGTGCCATCAGTGAGGGGAGCGACTATGGCTACACCTTC

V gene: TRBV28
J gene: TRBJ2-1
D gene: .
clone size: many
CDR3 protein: CASSLYRVRLSNEQFF
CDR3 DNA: TGTGCCAGCAGTTTATACCGGGTACGCTTGAGTAATGAGCAGTTCTTC

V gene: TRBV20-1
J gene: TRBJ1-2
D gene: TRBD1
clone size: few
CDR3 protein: CSAETGTGKTLPYGYTF
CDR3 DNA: TGCAGTGCTGAAACAGGGACAGGGAAGACCCTTCCTTATGGCTACACCTTC

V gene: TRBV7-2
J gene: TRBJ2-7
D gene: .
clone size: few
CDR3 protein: CASSRGDFYEQYF
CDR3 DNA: TGTGCCAGCAGCCGCGGGGACTTCTACGAGCAGTACTTC

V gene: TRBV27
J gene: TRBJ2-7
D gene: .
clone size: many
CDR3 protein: CASSITGPVMTYSSYEQYF
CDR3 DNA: TGTGCCAGCAGTATAACCGGGCCCGTGATGACTTATAGCTCCTACGAGCAGTACTTC

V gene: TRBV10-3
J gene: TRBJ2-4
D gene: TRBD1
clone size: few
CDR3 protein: CAISDMVRGSAKNIQYF
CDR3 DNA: TGTGCCATCAGTGATATGGTCAGGGGGTCGGCCAAAAACATTCAGTACTTC

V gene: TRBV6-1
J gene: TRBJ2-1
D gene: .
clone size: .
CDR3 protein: CASRVRLGYNEQFF
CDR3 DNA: TGTGCCAGCAGAGTGAGATTGGGCTACAATGAGCAGTTCTTC

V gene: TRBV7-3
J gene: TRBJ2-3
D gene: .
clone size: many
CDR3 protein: CASSFSPSANTDTQYF
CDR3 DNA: TGTGCCAGCAGCTTTTCCCCTAGCGCCAACACAGATACGCAGTATTTT

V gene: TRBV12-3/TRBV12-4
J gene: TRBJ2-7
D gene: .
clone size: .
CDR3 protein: CASSLSTAYEQYF
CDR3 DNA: TGTGCCAGCAGTTTATCCACGGCCTACGAGCAGTACTTC

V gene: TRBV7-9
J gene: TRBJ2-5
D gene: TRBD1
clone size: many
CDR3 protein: CASSSRRRGLGWSKETQYF
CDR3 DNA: TGTGCCAGCAGCTCCCGGCGAAGGGGGCTGGGGTGGAGTAAAGAGACCCAGTACTTC

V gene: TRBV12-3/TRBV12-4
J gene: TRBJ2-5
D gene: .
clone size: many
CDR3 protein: CASSFAGMGSETQYF
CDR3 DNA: TGTGCCAGCAGTTTTGCAGGGATGGGGTCAGAGACCCAGTACTTC

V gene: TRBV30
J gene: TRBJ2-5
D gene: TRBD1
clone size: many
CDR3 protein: CAWSVLLGGGETQYF
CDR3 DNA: TGTGCCTGGAGTGTGCTGTTAGGGGGCGGGGAGACCCAGTACTTC

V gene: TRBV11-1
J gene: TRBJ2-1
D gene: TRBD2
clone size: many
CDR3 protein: CASSSRLLLAGVEQFF
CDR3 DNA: TGTGCCAGCAGCTCGCGGCTACTACTAGCGGGGGTGGAGCAGTTCTTC

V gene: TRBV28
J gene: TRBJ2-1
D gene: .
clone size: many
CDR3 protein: CASSFDRHSYNEQFF
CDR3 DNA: TGTGCCAGCAGTTTCGACAGGCACTCCTACAATGAGCAGTTCTTC

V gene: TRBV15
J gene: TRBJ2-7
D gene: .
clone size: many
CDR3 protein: CATSTRKMDEQYF
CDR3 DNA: TGTGCCACCAGCACCAGGAAGATGGACGAGCAGTACTTC

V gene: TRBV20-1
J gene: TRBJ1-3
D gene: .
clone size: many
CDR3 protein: CSARESSGNTIYF
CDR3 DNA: TGCAGTGCTAGAGAGAGCTCTGGAAACACCATATATTTT

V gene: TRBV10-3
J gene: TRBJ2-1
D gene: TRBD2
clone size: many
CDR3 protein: CATTGLAGLTNEQFF
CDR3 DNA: TGTGCCACGACCGGACTAGCGGGATTAACGAATGAGCAGTTCTTC

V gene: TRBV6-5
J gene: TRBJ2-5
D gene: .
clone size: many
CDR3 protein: CASSYSLYWAGATETQYF
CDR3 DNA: TGTGCCAGCAGTTACTCCCTTTATTGGGCAGGGGCGACAGAGACCCAGTACTTC

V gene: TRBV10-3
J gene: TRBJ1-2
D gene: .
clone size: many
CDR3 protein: CAISDPATYGYTF
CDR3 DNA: TGTGCCATCAGTGACCCGGCGACCTATGGCTACACCTTC

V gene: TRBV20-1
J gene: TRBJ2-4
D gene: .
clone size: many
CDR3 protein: CSARPWTRGQNIQYF
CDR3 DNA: TGCAGTGCTAGACCCTGGACAAGAGGCCAAAACATTCAGTACTTC

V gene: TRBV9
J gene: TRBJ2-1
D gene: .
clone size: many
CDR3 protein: CASSVGGTPNEQFF
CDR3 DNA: TGTGCCAGCAGCGTAGGAGGGACCCCTAATGAGCAGTTCTTC

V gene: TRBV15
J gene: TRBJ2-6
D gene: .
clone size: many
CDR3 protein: CATSRDWVDRTTNVLTF
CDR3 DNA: TGTGCCACCAGCAGAGATTGGGTCGACAGGACCACCAACGTCCTGACTTTC

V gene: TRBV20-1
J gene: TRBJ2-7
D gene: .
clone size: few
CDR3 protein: CSASTRPYEQYF
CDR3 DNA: TGCAGTGCTAGTACCCGCCCCTACGAGCAGTACTTC

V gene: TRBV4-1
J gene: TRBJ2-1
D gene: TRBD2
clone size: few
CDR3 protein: CASSQDNSLAGANEQFF
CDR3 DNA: TGCGCCAGCAGCCAAGATAATTCGCTAGCGGGGGCCAATGAGCAGTTCTTC

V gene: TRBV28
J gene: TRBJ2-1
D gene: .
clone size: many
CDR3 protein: CASIGWGGNDEQFF
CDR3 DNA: TGTGCCAGCATTGGGTGGGGCGGGAACGATGAGCAGTTCTTC

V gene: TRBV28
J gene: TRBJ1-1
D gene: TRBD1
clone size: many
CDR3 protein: CASSSGTGPGNTEAFF
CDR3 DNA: TGTGCCAGCAGTTCCGGGACAGGTCCGGGGAACACTGAAGCTTTCTTT

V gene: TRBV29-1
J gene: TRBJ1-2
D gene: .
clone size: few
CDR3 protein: CSTGSTQDGCTF
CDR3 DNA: TGCAGCACCGGATCCACCCAGGATGGCTGCACCTTC

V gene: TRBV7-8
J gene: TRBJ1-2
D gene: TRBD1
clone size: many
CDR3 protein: CASSQAWDRVSEGYTF
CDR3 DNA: TGTGCCAGCAGCCAGGCTTGGGACAGGGTGTCTGAGGGCTACACCTTC

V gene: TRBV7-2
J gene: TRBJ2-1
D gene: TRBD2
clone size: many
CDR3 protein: CASSMDRSGMGEQFF
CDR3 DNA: TGTGCCAGCAGCATGGATCGGAGCGGGATGGGTGAGCAGTTCTTC

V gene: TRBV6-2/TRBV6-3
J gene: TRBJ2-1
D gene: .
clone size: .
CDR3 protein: CASSPPPLLYNEQFF
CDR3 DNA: TGTGCCAGCAGTCCTCCCCCGCTCCTATACAATGAGCAGTTCTTC

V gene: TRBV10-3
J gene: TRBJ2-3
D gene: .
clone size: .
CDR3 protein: CAISVRTPRTDTQYF
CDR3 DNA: TGTGCCATCAGTGTTCGAACCCCCCGCACAGATACGCAGTATTTT

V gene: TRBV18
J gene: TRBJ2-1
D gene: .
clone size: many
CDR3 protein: CASSPRSGPNNEQFF
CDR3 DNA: TGTGCCAGCTCACCACGTAGCGGACCCAACAATGAGCAGTTCTTC

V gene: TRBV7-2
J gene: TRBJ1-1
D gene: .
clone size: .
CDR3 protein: CASSLHRALNTEAFF
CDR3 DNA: TGTGCCAGCAGCTTACATAGAGCTCTGAACACTGAAGCTTTCTTT

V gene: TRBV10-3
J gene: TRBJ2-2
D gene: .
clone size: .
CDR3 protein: CAIEGGMRTGELFF
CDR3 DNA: TGTGCCATCGAGGGCGGGATGAGAACCGGGGAGCTGTTTTTT